The 21 T cell receptor beta chains listed next were all sequenced from one sample in a study of blood T cells in healthy people across ages. Together with a sample-barcoded 5' primer, a J-beta primer mix was included in a second PCR lasting about 7 to 11 cycles. From the 5' RACE reads, TCRdb called clonotypes with MiXCR, one entry per CDR3 protein. The repertoire has 800,000 or so distinct CDR3 sequences, roughly 25% of them found once; the top ten carry approximately 3.7%. These data were likewise used in another study, on T cells of mothers and their children.

Sequencing used blood. The origin of the receptors is a boy younger than 18 in good health.

The V gene is TRBV29-1, the J gene TRBJ2-5, with unresolved D. TRBJ2-1 explains the end of the DNA better; the J call may be wrong. The CDR3 totals 12 residues. Germline CDR1 SQVTM, CDR2 ANQGSEA. The CDR3 reads CSVDPGYNEQFF. DNA for the CDR3: TGCAGCGTTGATCCTGGATACAATGAGCAGTTCTTC.

This clonotype was recorded a few times. V usage is TRBV7-2 and J usage is TRBJ2-7; D is perhaps TRBD2 (6 bases). CDR3 length: 13 residues. Germline CDR1 is SGHTA and CDR2 is FQGNSA. With 5 bases removed from V and 7 bases from J, the gap between germline ends came to 15 bases. CDR3 DNA sequence: TGTACCAGCAGCCCGCTGATGGCGGGGGAGCAGTACTTC. This sequence encodes CTSSPLMAGEQYF.

This clonotype was counted a few times. This chain joins TRBV27 and TRBJ2-7, with a possible D match to TRBD1 (5 bases). Germline V gives CDR1 MNHEY, CDR2 SMNVEV (reference sequence). Trimming shortened V by 5 bases and J by 3 bases, and 14 bases separated the two germline ends. The CDR3 extends over 14 amino acids. This CDR3 reads CASSPRTGFYEQYF. CDR3 bases: TGTGCCAGCAGTCCCCGAACAGGATTCTACGAGCAGTACTTC.

This clonotype was counted a few times. The chain joins TRBV27 to TRBJ2-7; no clear D. This CDR3 comprises 13 residues. Germline V lookup: CDR1 MNHEY, CDR2 SMNVEV (reference sequence). V was clipped by 0 bases and J by 3 bases, with 6 bases between them. Here the CDR3 DNA reads TGTGCCAGCAGTTTATCCCAAGACTACGAGCAGTACTTC. Amino acids: CASSLSQDYEQYF.

V is TRBV4-3 and J is TRBJ2-3; 10 nucleotides align to TRBD2. J was trimmed by 5 bases and V by 0 bases; bases with no gene match: 8. The CDR3 covers 17 residues. Germline CDR1 LGHNA, CDR2 YSLEER. The CDR3 reads CASSQDVPAGGVDTQYF. CDR3 nucleotide sequence: TGCGCCAGCAGCCAAGATGTTCCAGCGGGGGGGGTAGATACGCAGTATTTT.

This clonotype was counted a few times. CDR3 bases: TGCAGCGTTGAAGCGACACTAGCGGGAGTATCCTACAATGAGCAGTTCTTC. It translates to CSVEATLAGVSYNEQFF. The genes are TRBV29-1 and TRBJ2-1; TRBD2 matches at 11 bases. The junction had 6 bases not matched to a gene; V was cut back by 1 base and J by 1 base. Germline V lookup: CDR1 SQVTM, CDR2 ANQGSEA. The CDR3 spans 17 residues.

The rearrangement uses TRBV12-3 or TRBV12-4 and TRBJ1-1; D not certain. The CDR3 consists of 13 residues. V gave up 6 bases and J gave up 5 bases, with 13 bases separating them. CDR3 nucleotides: TGTGCCAGCAGCCCCGGGCCACCGACTGAAGCTTTCTTT. This sequence encodes CASSPGPPTEAFF.

In nucleotides, the CDR3 is TGTGCCAGCAGCCCGGGACGGAACCAAGAGACCCAGTACTTC. This encodes CASSPGRNQETQYF. This chain connects TRBV6-2 or TRBV6-3 to TRBJ2-5; tentatively, D is TRBD1 or TRBD2 (5 bases each). This CDR3 region has 14 residues. V was trimmed by 6 bases and J by 0 bases, leaving 11 bases between them. Germline CDR1 MNHEY, CDR2 SVGEGT.

Only a few counts were recorded for this clonotype. The rearrangement links TRBV15 to TRBJ2-5, with no clear D. Near its end, the DNA agrees better with TRBJ2-7, so the J call may be wrong. Germline V gene lookup returns CDR1 LNHNV and CDR2 YYDKDF (reference sequence). The CDR3 sequence is 10 residues long. For the CDR3, the DNA is TGTGCCACCAGTGAATGCGAGCAGTACTTC. Protein sequence: CATSECEQYF.

The table lists this clonotype with many counts. V and J are TRBV4-3 and TRBJ2-7; D gene unclear. The CDR3 consists of 15 residues. Looked up from germline, CDR1 is LGHNA and CDR2 is YSLEER. Trimming took off 0 bases at V and 0 bases at J, with 9 bases between the two ends. In DNA, the CDR3 is TGCGCCAGCAGCCAAGAAAGGGATAGCTCCTACGAGCAGTACTTC. This encodes CASSQERDSSYEQYF.

The V call is TRBV12-3 or TRBV12-4, the J call TRBJ2-5; a weak D match, TRBD1 (5 bases). CDR3 length: 15 amino acids. V was shortened by 0 bases and J by 2 bases, with 10 bases between the two germline ends. DNA of the CDR3: TGTGCCAGCAGTTTAGCGTTGACAGAACAAGAGACCCAGTACTTC. Translated, it gives CASSLALTEQETQYF.

This clonotype was seen only a few times. The chain employs TRBV7-9 and TRBJ2-7; 8 bases match TRBD1. The J call may be faulty, since TRBJ2-1 better matches the DNA end. CDR3 length equals 13 residues. Germline lookup yields CDR1 SEHNR and CDR2 FQNEAQ (reference sequence). The CDR3 DNA sequence: TGTGCCAGCAGCCCTAGACAGGGGTATGAGCAGTTCTTC. This codes for CASSPRQGYEQFF.

CDR3: CSARDMRRDEKLFF. The CDR3 region has the DNA TGCAGTGCTAGAGATATGCGAAGGGATGAAAAACTGTTTTTT. The chain joins TRBV20-1 to TRBJ1-4; D uncertain. The germline V gene has CDR1 DFQATT and CDR2 SNEGSKA (reference sequence). V lost 0 bases to trimming and J lost 6 bases, with 11 bases between them. The CDR3 has 14 amino acids.

This clonotype has a handful of counts. One junction end does not reproduce the germline sequence, and a read error may be involved. The V gene is TRBV7-6, the J gene TRBJ2-5; TRBD2 agrees at 9 bases. The CDR3 extends over 16 amino acids. Germline V gives CDR1 SGHVS, CDR2 FNYEAQ. The CDR3 bases are TGTGCTAGCAGCAGAGGACTAGCGCCGACACAAGAGACCCAGTACTTC. Its translation is CASSRGLAPTQETQYF. The full variable domain, its missing parts supplied by reference TRBV7-6 and TRBJ2-5, is GAGVSQSPRYKVTKRGQDVALRCDPISGHVSLYWYRQALGQGPEFLTYFNYEAQQDKSGLPNDRFSAERPEGSISTLTIQRTEQRDSAMYRCASSRGLAPTQETQYFGPGTRLLVL.

V gene TRBV25-1 combines with J gene TRBJ2-6, with D perhaps TRBD2 (5 bases). Germline CDR1 MGHDK, CDR2 SYGVNS. The CDR3 runs to 16 residues. V lost 2 bases and J lost 0, with 8 bases in between. The CDR3 protein is CASSEGGSSGANVLTF. The DNA for the CDR3 is TGTGCCAGCAGTGAAGGAGGCAGCTCTGGGGCCAACGTCCTGACTTTC.

The V and J genes are TRBV29-1 and TRBJ2-5, with D unresolved. V was cut by 8 bases and J by 4 bases, with 11 bases left in between. Germline loops: CDR1 SQVTM, CDR2 ANQGSEA. The CDR3 totals 11 residues. The DNA of the CDR3 is TGCAGCTTTCGGGTGGCAGAGACCCAGTACTTC. It encodes CSFRVAETQYF.

The rearrangement uses TRBV7-9 and TRBJ1-6; 7 bases are a match to TRBD1. Germline V CDR1 and CDR2: SEHNR, FQNEAQ (reference sequence). V shed 1 base and J 6 bases; nucleotides not matched to a gene: 3. The CDR3 length is 15 residues. This CDR3 is CASSLEPGGNSPLHF. The CDR3 coding sequence is TGTGCCAGCAGCTTAGAGCCAGGGGGTAATTCACCCCTCCACTTT.

In its sample, this clonotype was seen a few times. V usage is TRBV4-2 and J usage is TRBJ2-3, with TRBD2 identical over 7 bases. The CDR3 has 16 residues. The trim removed 4 bases at V and 2 bases at J, leaving 9 bases unmatched. Germline V gives CDR1 LGHNA, CDR2 YNFKEQ. The CDR3 reads CASSRMREFVTDTQYF. CDR3 sequence (DNA): TGTGCCAGCAGCCGTATGCGGGAGTTCGTCACAGATACGCAGTATTTT.

The V gene is TRBV7-9, the J gene TRBJ1-4, with a tentative D call TRBD1 (6 bases). CDR1 is SEHNR, CDR2 FQNEAQ, per germline (reference sequence). The CDR3 extends over 16 amino acids. V dropped 4 bases and J dropped 3 bases, with 15 bases sitting between them. For the CDR3, the DNA is TGTGCCAGCAGCTCAAGACAGGTCTTAGCTAATGAAAAACTGTTTTTT. This sequence encodes CASSSRQVLANEKLFF. Using reference TRBV7-9 and TRBJ1-4 for the parts outside the CDR3, the full variable domain is DTGVSQNPRHKITKRGQNVTFRCDPISEHNRLYWYRQTLGQGPEFLTYFQNEAQLEKSRLLSDRFSAERPKGSFSTLEIQRTEQGDSAMYLCASSSRQVLANEKLFFGSGTQLSVL.

V gene TRBV12-3 or TRBV12-4 combines with J gene TRBJ2-7; D ambiguous. Between the trimmed V and J ends, which lost 5 bases and 2 bases, there was a span of 7 bases. The CDR3 loop spans 12 amino acids. CDR3 bases: TGTGCCAGCAGTACAGAGACCTACGAGCAGTACTTC. Residues: CASSTETYEQYF.

This clonotype was recorded at least ten times. This rearrangement joins TRBV20-1 to TRBJ2-5; D remains unclear. The CDR3 has 14 amino acids. Trimming cost V 0 bases and J 1 base, with 9 bases left between them. Germline-derived CDR1 and CDR2 are DFQATT and SNEGSKA (reference sequence). CDR3 DNA: TGCAGTGCTAGAGATTGGCAGATCCAAGAGACCCAGTACTTC. Its protein product is CSARDWQIQETQYF.